What follows is one T cell receptor beta chain and its context. The target of this receptor is not known. One base away there is no much larger clone; base qualities are not given. Peripheral blood CD8+ and CD4+ T cells from healthy donors, Susac syndrome patients and multiple sclerosis patients were profiled using high-throughput TCR beta sequencing. Healthy donors were age- and sex-matched controls. CD8+ TEMRA cells were enriched by FACS, while bulk CD8+ and CD4+ T cells were purified by magnetic negative isolation. Blood was drawn into EDTA tubes, processed within 24 hours, and PBMCs were isolated by density gradient centrifugation. PBMCs intended for TCR sequencing were cryopreserved in liquid nitrogen and were subsequently thawed in a 37 degrees C water bath. A purity of at least 90% was achieved for sorted or isolated CD4+, CD8+ and CD8+ TEMRA cells. RNA was extracted using the RNeasy kit, and about 0.45 to 1 ug of the RNA was reverse transcribed with random hexamers. The immunoSEQ multiplex PCR assay, which covers 54 Vbeta and 13 Jbeta segments, was used to amplify TCR beta CDR3 regions. To correct PCR amplification bias, a synthetic template baseline was used for both primer optimization and computational correction. From the authors' description of their analysis: Only productive sequences were kept, with reads annotated to V, D and J genes according to IMGT and analyzed in immunoSEQ Analyzer. Clonality was calculated as one minus the Shannon entropy normalized by log2 of the number of productive unique sequences. For each patient and control, public and private clones were evaluated among the 100 most prevalent clones. A clone was defined as Susac-specific if it was absent from the healthy and MS cohorts, from roughly 1,000 published viral clones and from other ImmuneACCESS disease sequences. TCRdb itself trimmed the public reads at Q25 with fastp, ran MiXCR and retained productive beta chains. Identical CDR3 protein sequences are pooled into one entry, listed with their most common genes and DNA. The V and J calls, along with clone size, are taken from TCRdb and not from the paper's own processing. Counted in this sample were some 120,000 distinct CDR3 sequences; around 93% of them appeared once. Of the sample, about 0.12% is held by the ten largest clones.

The data were taken from a study of CD8 T cells in Susac syndrome (dated by TCRdb to 2018 to 2020). General notes on the study: The study used repertoire sequencing to test whether antigen drove CD8+ T cell activation and differentiation in Susac syndrome. CD8+ T cell repertoire clonality was compared between about a dozen healthy donors, approximately 14 Susac syndrome patients and approximately 16 multiple sclerosis patients.

Overall results and qualifications from the work: The number of individuals in the TCR sequencing and HLA analysis was acknowledged as relatively small.

Trimming takes 4 bases from V and 6 bases from J, and the germline ends sit 14 bases apart. Measured from the cysteine to the phenylalanine, the CDR3 is 14 residues long. Only the CDR3 part of the read is kept: 42 bases, read in frame from the first base. This clonotype was sampled from a human donor in good health. The sample was CD8+ T cells from PBMCs. The V gene is TRBV12-3 or TRBV12-4 and the J gene is TRBJ2-3; the D assignment is uncertain and may be TRBD1 or TRBD2, with 5 bases supporting each. The nucleotide sequence reads TGTGCCAGCAGTTGGGGCCTAGCTCCCGATACGCAGTATTTT. Translated, this gives CASSWGLAPDTQYF.